This TCR beta chain was obtained from a study of shared T cell receptors in the human thymus. This clone appeared a few times. Sequence at one end of the junction differs from germline and may be a read error. Only in-frame clones appear in the TCRdb table, and some are missing; sequencing was by immunoSEQ multiplex PCR. The sample contains approximately 760,000 clones, 70% to 90% of which appear only once. The sample was also linked to a second study, of human thymus T cells. From that study: Corrective surgery for congenital heart defects was being performed on the healthy Finnish infants who served as donors. Resections from corrective heart surgery provided thymus tissue. There appeared to be biased usage of V and J genes in thymic and blood repertoires. Reports from related research described highly overlapping thymic repertoires among unrelated individuals.

This TCR was recovered from a girl in the first two years of life with a congenital heart defect. The sequenced sample was thymocytes.

The CDR3 loop reads CASSSIGPGGYQQYF. DNA of the CDR3: TGTGCCAGCAGCTCCATCGGACCGGGGGGCTACCAGCAGTACTTC. The genes are TRBV28 and TRBJ2-7; possibly TRBD2 for D (7 bases). CDR1 is MDHEN and CDR2 is SYDVKM in the germline V gene. This CDR3 contains 15 residues.